This T cell receptor (beta chain) comes out of a study of technical replicates of blood from a handful of donors. The assay was immunoSEQ multiplex PCR, and TCRdb's table has in-frame clones only and misses some. This sample has around 80,000 clones, with around 96% found just once. Germline lookup yields CDR1 MNHNS and CDR2 SASEGT. The CDR3 totals 15 residues. J lost 6 bases, V lost 5 bases, and 9 bases had no gene match. The V call is TRBV6-1, the J call TRBJ1-5; 8 bases line up with TRBD1. The receptor comes from a human donor in good health. The source material was T cells isolated from PBMCs. The DNA for the CDR3 is TGTGCCAGCAGTCTGGACAGGGACTTTGGTCAGCCCCAGCATTTT. It specifies CASSLDRDFGQPQHF.